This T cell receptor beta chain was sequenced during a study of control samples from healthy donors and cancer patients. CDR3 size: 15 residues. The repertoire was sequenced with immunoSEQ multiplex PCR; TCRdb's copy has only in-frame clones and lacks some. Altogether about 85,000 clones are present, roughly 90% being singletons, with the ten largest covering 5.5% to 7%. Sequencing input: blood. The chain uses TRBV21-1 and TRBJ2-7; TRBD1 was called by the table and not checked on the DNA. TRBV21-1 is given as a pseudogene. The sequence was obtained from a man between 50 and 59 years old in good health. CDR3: CASTSHGQGAYEQYF. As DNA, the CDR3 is TGTGCCAGCACCAGCCACGGACAGGGGGCTTACGAGCAGTACTTC.